This T cell receptor (beta chain) was captured in a study of blood T cells in healthy people across ages. In the study overall: For every two T cells, template switching captured about one barcoded beta molecule.

Then a second PCR, running roughly 6 to 12 cycles, was carried out with a sample-barcoded 5' primer and a J-beta primer mix. Every cDNA was tagged by a template-switch adaptor with 12 random nucleotides. MiXCR, applied by TCRdb to the 5' RACE reads, yields one record per CDR3 protein. In the table there are hundreds of thousands of distinct CDR3 sequences, more than 25% of which are singletons. Findings and limits, study-wide: Per million T cells, the diversity of TCR beta decreased roughly linearly as age advanced.

This clonotype was observed many times. The antigen is not known. Donor samples were obtained from healthy Caucasian individuals from Russia, aged about 6 to 95. The TCR sequence derives from a woman of 80 years or more in good health. What was sequenced was blood.

As DNA, the CDR3 is TGTGCCAGCAGCGTAGGTCCATCCAATGAGCAGTTCTTC. It encodes CASSVGPSNEQFF. This chain uses TRBV9 with TRBJ2-1; D is unclear. V lost 0 bases to trimming and J lost 6 bases, with 7 bases between them. Per germline, CDR1 SGDLS and CDR2 YYNGEE. This CDR3 comprises 13 residues.